One T cell receptor beta chain is described in this entry. Its target is unknown. The data were taken from a study of cytomegalovirus exposure and HLA in healthy donors. Study-wide points: High sensitivity and specificity were reportedly achieved when the classifier diagnosed cytomegalovirus status. Most TCRs appeared rarely, but some public TCRs recurred in many donors.

Trimming took 5 bases from V and 3 from J; bases not matched to a gene: 7. CDR3 length equals 15 residues. CDR1 is SGHAT, CDR2 FQDESV, per germline (reference sequence). Generated by immunoSEQ multiplex PCR, the TCRdb table keeps only in-frame clones and is missing some. The data show 200,000 to 250,000 clones, approximately 87% seen once. The sample was PBMCs. The genes are TRBV11-1 and TRBJ2-7; TRBD2 matches at 10 bases. The TCR sequence derives from a woman younger than 35 in good health and CMV-seronegative. This CDR3 is CASSRTSGVFYEQYF. For the CDR3, the DNA is TGTGCCAGCAGCAGAACTAGCGGGGTCTTCTACGAGCAGTACTTC.